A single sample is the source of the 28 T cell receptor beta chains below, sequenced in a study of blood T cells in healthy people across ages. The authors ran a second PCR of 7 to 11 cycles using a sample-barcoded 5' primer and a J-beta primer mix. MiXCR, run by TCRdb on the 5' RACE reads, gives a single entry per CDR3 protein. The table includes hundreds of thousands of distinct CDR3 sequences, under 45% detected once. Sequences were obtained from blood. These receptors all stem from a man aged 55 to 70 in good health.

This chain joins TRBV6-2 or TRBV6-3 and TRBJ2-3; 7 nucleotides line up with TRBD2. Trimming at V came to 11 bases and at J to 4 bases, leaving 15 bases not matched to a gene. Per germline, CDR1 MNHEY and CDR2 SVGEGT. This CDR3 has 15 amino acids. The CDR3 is CAATGAGKSSDTQYF. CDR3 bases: TGTGCCGCCACAGGAGCGGGGAAGTCGTCAGATACGCAGTATTTT.

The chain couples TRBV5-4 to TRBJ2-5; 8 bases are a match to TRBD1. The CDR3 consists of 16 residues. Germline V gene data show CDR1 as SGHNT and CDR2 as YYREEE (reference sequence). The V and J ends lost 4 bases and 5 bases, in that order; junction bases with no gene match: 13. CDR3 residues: CASSAGSDRGRETQYF. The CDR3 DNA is TGTGCCAGCAGCGCGGGGTCTGACAGGGGCAGGGAGACCCAGTACTTC.

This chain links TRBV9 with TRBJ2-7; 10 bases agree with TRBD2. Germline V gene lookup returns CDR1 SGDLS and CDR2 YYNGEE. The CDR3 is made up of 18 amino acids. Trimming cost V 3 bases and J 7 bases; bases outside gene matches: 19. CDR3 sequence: CASSGPLAGAQYYNEQYF. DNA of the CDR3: TGTGCCAGCAGCGGACCGCTAGCGGGGGCGCAATACTACAATGAGCAGTACTTC. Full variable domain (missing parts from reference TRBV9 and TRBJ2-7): DSGVTQTPKHLITATGQRVTLRCSPRSGDLSVYWYQQSLDQGLQFLIQYYNGEERAKGNILERFSAQQFPDLHSELNLSSLELGDSALYFCASSGPLAGAQYYNEQYFGPGTRLTVT.

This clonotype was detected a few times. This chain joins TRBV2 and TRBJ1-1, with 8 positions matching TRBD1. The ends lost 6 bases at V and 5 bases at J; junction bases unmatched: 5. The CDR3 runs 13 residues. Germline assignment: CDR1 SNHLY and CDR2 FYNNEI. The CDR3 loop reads CASRWTGSTEAFF. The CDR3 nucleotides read TGTGCCAGCAGGTGGACAGGGAGTACTGAAGCTTTCTTT. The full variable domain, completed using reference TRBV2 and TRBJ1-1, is EPEVTQTPSHQVTQMGQEVILRCVPISNHLYFYWYRQILGQKVEFLVSFYNNEISEKSEIFDDQFSVERPDGSNFTLKIRSTKLEDSAMYFCASRWTGSTEAFFGQGTRLTVV.

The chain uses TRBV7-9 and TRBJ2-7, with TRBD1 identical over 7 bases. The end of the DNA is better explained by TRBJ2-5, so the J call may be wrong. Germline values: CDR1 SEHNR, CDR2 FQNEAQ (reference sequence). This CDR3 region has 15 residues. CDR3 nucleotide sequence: TGTGCCAGCAGCAAGAGGACAGGTTTTGGGGAGACCCAGTACTTC. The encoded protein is CASSKRTGFGETQYF.

The CDR3 DNA reads TGCAGTGCACTTTCACAGACAGGGTTAAACTACAATGAGCAGTTCTTC. It translates to CSALSQTGLNYNEQFF. The chain links TRBV20-1 to TRBJ2-1; 7 bases align to TRBD1. Trimming at V came to 6 bases and at J to 3 bases, leaving 14 bases not matched to a gene. This CDR3 has 16 amino acids. Germline V gives CDR1 DFQATT, CDR2 SNEGSKA (reference sequence).

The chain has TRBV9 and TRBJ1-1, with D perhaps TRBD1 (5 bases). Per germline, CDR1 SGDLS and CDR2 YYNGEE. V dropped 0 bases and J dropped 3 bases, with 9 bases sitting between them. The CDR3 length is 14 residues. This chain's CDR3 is CASSVEGRHTEAFF. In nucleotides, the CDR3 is TGTGCCAGCAGCGTAGAGGGACGGCACACTGAAGCTTTCTTT. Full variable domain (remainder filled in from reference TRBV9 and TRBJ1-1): DSGVTQTPKHLITATGQRVTLRCSPRSGDLSVYWYQQSLDQGLQFLIQYYNGEERAKGNILERFSAQQFPDLHSELNLSSLELGDSALYFCASSVEGRHTEAFFGQGTRLTVV.

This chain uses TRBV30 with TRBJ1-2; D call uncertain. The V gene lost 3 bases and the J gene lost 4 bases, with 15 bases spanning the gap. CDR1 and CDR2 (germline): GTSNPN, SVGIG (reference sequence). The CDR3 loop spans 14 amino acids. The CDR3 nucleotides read TGTGCCTGGAGCCCCGGAGAGCCAGCCTATGGCTACACCTTC. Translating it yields CAWSPGEPAYGYTF.

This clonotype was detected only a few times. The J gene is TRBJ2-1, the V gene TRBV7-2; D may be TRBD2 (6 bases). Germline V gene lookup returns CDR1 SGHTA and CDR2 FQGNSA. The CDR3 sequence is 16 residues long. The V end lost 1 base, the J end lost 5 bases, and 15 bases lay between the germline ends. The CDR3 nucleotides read TGTGCCAGCAGCTTAGGCGTAGCGGAGCCCAACAATGAGCAGTTCTTC. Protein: CASSLGVAEPNNEQFF.

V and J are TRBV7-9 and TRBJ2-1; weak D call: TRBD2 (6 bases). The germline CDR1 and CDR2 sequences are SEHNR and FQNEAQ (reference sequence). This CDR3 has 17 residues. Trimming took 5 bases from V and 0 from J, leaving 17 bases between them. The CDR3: CASSPKLGGSSYNEQFF. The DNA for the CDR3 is TGTGCCAGCAGCCCCAAATTGGGGGGAAGCTCCTACAATGAGCAGTTCTTC. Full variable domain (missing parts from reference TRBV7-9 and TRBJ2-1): DTGVSQNPRHKITKRGQNVTFRCDPISEHNRLYWYRQTLGQGPEFLTYFQNEAQLEKSRLLSDRFSAERPKGSFSTLEIQRTEQGDSAMYLCASSPKLGGSSYNEQFFGPGTRLTVL.

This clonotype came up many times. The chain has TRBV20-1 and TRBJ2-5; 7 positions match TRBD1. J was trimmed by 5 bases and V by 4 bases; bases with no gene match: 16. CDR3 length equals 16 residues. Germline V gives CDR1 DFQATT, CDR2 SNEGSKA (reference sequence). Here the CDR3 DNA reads TGCAGTGCTAAAGTCCCGGGACAGAGGAACGCCGAGACCCAGTACTTC. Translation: CSAKVPGQRNAETQYF.

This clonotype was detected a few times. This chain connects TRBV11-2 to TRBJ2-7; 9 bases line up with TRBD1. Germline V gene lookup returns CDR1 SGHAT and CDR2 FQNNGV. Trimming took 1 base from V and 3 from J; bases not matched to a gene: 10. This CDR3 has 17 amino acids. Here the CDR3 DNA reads TGTGCCAGCAGCTTAGCTACCCCGGGACAGGGAGTCTACGAGCAGTACTTC. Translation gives CASSLATPGQGVYEQYF.

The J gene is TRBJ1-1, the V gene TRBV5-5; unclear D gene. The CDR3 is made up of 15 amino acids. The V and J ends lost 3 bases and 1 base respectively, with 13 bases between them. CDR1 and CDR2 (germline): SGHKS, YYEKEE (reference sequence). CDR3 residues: CASSSLTAENTEAFF. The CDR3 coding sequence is TGTGCCAGCAGCTCATTGACGGCGGAGAACACTGAAGCTTTCTTT.

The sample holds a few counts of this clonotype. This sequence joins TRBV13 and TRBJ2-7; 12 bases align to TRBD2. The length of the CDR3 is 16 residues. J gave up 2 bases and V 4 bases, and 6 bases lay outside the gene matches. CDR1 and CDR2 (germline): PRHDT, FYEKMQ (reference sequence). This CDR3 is CASSSRTSGVAYEQYF. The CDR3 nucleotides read TGTGCCAGCAGCTCCCGGACTAGCGGGGTTGCCTACGAGCAGTACTTC.

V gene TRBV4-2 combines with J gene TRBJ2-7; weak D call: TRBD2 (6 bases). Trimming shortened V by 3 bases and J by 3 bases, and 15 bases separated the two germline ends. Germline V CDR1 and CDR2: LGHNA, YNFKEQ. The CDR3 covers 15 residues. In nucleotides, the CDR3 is TGTGCCAGCAGCCAGGCTAGCGTTCTTGGCTACGAGCAGTACTTC. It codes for CASSQASVLGYEQYF.

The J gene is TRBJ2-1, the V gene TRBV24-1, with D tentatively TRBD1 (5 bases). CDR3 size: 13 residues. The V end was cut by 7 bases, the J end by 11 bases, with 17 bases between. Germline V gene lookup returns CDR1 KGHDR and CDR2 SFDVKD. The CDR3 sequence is CATSQGARAQQFF. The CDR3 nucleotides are TGTGCCACCAGCCAAGGGGCCAGGGCTCAGCAGTTCTTC.

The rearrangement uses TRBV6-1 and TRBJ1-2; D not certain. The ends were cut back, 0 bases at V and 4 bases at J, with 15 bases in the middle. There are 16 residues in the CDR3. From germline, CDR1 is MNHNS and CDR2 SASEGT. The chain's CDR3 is CASSEASSLGFYGYTF. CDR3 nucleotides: TGTGCCAGCAGTGAAGCGTCAAGCCTTGGGTTCTATGGCTACACCTTC.

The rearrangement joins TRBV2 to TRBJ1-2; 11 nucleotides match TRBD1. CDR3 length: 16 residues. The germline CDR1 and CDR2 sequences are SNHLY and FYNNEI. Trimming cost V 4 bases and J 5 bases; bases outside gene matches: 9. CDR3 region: CASSAPRTGGFYGYTF. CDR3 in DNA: TGTGCCAGCAGTGCGCCGAGGACAGGGGGCTTTTATGGCTACACCTTC.

The CDR3 region has the DNA TGCAGTGCTAAGTCTAGCGGGGGGCTACCTAATGAGCAGTACTTC. It codes for CSAKSSGGLPNEQYF. V usage is TRBV20-1 and J usage is TRBJ2-5; 11 nucleotides align to TRBD2. After removal of 4 bases from V and 11 bases from J, the junction contained 15 bases not matched to a gene. The V gene's germline CDR1 is DFQATT and CDR2 SNEGSKA (reference sequence). The CDR3 runs 15 residues.

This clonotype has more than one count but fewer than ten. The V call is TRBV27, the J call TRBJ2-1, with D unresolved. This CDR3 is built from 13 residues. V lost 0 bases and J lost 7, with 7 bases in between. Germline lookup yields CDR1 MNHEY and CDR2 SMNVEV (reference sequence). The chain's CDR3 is CASSLSGWNEQFF. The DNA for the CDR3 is TGTGCCAGCAGTTTATCAGGGTGGAATGAGCAGTTCTTC.

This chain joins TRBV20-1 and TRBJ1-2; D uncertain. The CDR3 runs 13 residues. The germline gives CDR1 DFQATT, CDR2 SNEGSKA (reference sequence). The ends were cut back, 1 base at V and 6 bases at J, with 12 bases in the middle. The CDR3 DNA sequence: TGCAGTGCTAGAGGGGCCAGTGGGGATGGCTACACCTTC. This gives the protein CSARGASGDGYTF.

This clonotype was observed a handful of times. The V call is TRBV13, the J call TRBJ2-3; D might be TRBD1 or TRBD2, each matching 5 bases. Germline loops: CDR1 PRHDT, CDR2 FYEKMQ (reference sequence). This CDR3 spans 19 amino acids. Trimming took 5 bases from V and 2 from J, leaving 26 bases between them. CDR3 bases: TGTGCCAGCAGCCCCAAAAGGGGCGGTGGGGGAAGGCACACAGATACGCAGTATTTT. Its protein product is CASSPKRGGGGRHTDTQYF.

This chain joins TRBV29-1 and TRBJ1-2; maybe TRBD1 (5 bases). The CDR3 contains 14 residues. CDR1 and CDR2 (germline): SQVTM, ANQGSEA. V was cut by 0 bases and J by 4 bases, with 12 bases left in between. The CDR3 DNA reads TGCAGCGTTGAAGAAGGCGGACAAATCTATGGCTACACCTTC. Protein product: CSVEEGGQIYGYTF.

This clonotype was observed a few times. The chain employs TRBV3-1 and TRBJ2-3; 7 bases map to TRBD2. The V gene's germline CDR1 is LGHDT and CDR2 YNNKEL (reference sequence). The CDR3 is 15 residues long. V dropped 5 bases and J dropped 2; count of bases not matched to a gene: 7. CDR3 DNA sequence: TGTGCCAGCAGCGATACTAGCGTACTCACAGATACGCAGTATTTT. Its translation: CASSDTSVLTDTQYF.

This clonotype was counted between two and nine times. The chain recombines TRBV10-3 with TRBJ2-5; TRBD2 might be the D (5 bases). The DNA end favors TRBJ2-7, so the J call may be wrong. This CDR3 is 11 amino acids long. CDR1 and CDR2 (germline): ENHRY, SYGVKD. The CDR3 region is CAISVGVEQYF. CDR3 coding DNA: TGTGCCATCAGCGTGGGAGTCGAGCAGTACTTC.

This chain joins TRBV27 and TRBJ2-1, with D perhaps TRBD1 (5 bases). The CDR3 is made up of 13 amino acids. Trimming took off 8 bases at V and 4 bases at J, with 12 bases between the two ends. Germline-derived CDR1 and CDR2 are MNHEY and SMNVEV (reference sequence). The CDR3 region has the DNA TGTGCCAGCGCCGCTACAGGATACAATGAGCAGTTCTTC. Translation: CASAATGYNEQFF.

CDR3 coding DNA: TGCGCCAGCAGCCAAGAACTGGGTAGCGGGAGTAGGTACAATGAGCAGTTCTTC. Encoded protein: CASSQELGSGSRYNEQFF. This chain links TRBV4-1 with TRBJ2-1; 9 bases match TRBD2. CDR3 length: 18 amino acids. V gave up 0 bases and J gave up 4 bases; unmatched junction bases: 10. Germline-derived CDR1 and CDR2 are MGHRA and YSYEKL.

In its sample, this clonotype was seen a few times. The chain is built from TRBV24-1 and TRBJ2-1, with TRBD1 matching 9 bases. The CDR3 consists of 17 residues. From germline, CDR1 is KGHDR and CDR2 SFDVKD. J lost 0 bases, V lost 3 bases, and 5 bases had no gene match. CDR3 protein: CATSDTPDRGSYNEQFF. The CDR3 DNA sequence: TGTGCCACCAGTGATACGCCGGACAGGGGCTCCTACAATGAGCAGTTCTTC.